The present T cell receptor (beta chain) was sequenced within a study of spatial heterogeneity in lung cancer. On the study more broadly: The count of detected beta-chain sequences consistently exceeded that of alpha-chain sequences.

CDR3 size: 15 residues. From germline, CDR1 is SGHRS and CDR2 YFSETQ. The J segment lost 10 bases and the V segment lost 0 bases, leaving 6 bases of the junction unmatched. The table lists this clonotype with many counts. The time point denotes: blood at routine non-recurrence follow-up after resection. Unsorted tumor, nontumor lung tissue or cryopreserved PBMC supplied the whole RNA. TCRdb re-derived calls from the 5' RACE reads in MiXCR, one entry per CDR3 protein. The sample carries just over 70,000 distinct CDR3 sequences, about 8.2% recorded once. The rearrangement joins TRBV5-1 to TRBJ2-1; 11 bases map to TRBD1. The origin of this receptor is a female donor with early-stage non-small cell lung cancer. The sample in question was PBMCs, obtained at follow-up. The CDR3 loop is CASSLEGQGAVEQFF. CDR3 nucleotide sequence: TGCGCCAGCAGCTTGGAAGGACAGGGGGCAGTAGAGCAGTTCTTC.